The entry below describes one T cell receptor beta chain. Its target is unknown. With the read ending 3 residues before the CDR3 end, the germline J gene is used to fill in that end. Prevalent HPV16 infections were excluded; only incident single HPV16 infections included. The record originates from a study of T cells in women clearing cervical HPV infection. Study-wide context: No precancer developed; the control's incident HPV16 infection cleared within 12 months.

Trimming left V 5 bases short and J 2 bases short, with 17 bases between. This CDR3 has 16 residues. CDR1 and CDR2 from the germline V gene are ENHRY and SYGVKD. Study results and caveats: Cases carried less TRBV6-7 than controls: about 0.1% versus 0.15%.

TCRdb's copy holds only in-frame clones and misses some; the assay was immunoSEQ multiplex PCR. The specimen's table records about 30,000 clones. The genes are TRBV10-3 and TRBJ2-3; possibly TRBD2 for D (5 bases). The sample consisted of blood buffy coat. The receptor's source is a woman between 18 and 70 years old with a cervical HPV16 infection that either progressed to CIN3+ or cleared (not recorded which). CDR3 DNA, as far as it was read: TGTGCCATCAGTCGACCGGACTTCCCTCACACAGATACG. Its protein product is CAISRPDFPHTDT. The whole CDR3 protein is CAISRPDFPHTDTQYF.